This T cell receptor beta chain comes out of a study of shared clonotypes between healthy human individuals. Profiling relied on immunoSEQ multiplex PCR, and the TCRdb table lists in-frame clones only, not all of them. The data show about 800,000 clones, with about 97% seen just once and about 0.25% held by the top ten. Naivety among CD8 cells was defined by CD45RO negativity and positive CCR7 selection, thereby excluding terminally differentiated effector memory CD45RA+ cells. Adults of Caucasian background living in Nashville, Tennessee made up all donors. CDR3 length: 15 amino acids. CDR1 is SGHRS, CDR2 YFSETQ, per germline. V was pared by 3 bases and J by 6 bases, with 9 bases of the junction left unmatched.

The chain recombines TRBV5-1 with TRBJ2-1; 7 nucleotides align to TRBD1. This TCR derives from a man younger than 40 in good health. The sequenced material came from naive CD8+ T cells sorted from blood. As DNA, the CDR3 is TGCGCCAGCAGCTCCCCAGGGGGTGGAAGCAATGAGCAGTTCTTC. It codes for CASSSPGGGSNEQFF.